The 10 T cell receptor beta chains in this list originate from one sample, sequenced in a study of blood T cells in healthy people across ages. A sample-barcoded 5' primer and a J-beta primer mix were used in a second PCR of about 7 to 11 cycles. TCRdb called the 5' RACE reads again in MiXCR, with one record for every CDR3 protein. The sample includes under 1 million distinct CDR3 sequences, roughly 44% of them seen just once. The sample comprised blood. The receptors derive from a man aged 55-75 years in good health.

The chain combines TRBV29-1 with TRBJ2-5; D ambiguous. Germline CDR1 reads SQVTM; CDR2 reads ANQGSEA. The V gene lost 2 bases and the J gene lost 2 bases, with 9 bases spanning the gap. The CDR3 totals 13 residues. The chain's CDR3 is CSVEMAYQETQYF. In DNA form, the CDR3 reads TGCAGCGTTGAAATGGCCTATCAAGAGACCCAGTACTTC.

The chain carries TRBV11-3 and TRBJ1-2, with D unresolved. Trimming removed 1 base from V and 6 bases from J, with 12 bases in between. This CDR3 region has 14 residues. The V gene's germline CDR1 is SGHNT and CDR2 YENEEA. CDR3 amino acids: CASSLVSGSDGYTF. CDR3 bases: TGTGCCAGCAGCTTAGTGTCGGGATCTGATGGCTACACCTTC.

This clonotype was seen more than once but under ten times. This chain joins TRBV20-1 and TRBJ2-1, with 9 nucleotides matching TRBD2. This CDR3 comprises 15 residues. Germline V gene data show CDR1 as DFQATT and CDR2 as SNEGSKA (reference sequence). The trim removed 3 bases at V and 9 bases at J, leaving 12 bases unmatched. The CDR3, as DNA: TGCAGTGCTAGCGCCCAGGGCGGGGGGGCCAGTGAGCAGTTCTTC. Translating it yields CSASAQGGGASEQFF.

The chain carries TRBV7-9 and TRBJ2-3; D assignment may be TRBD1 or TRBD2 (6 bases each). Trimming removed 3 bases at V and 6 bases at J, with 25 bases between. The CDR3 runs 18 residues. Germline CDR1 and CDR2: SEHNR and FQNEAQ (reference sequence). The CDR3 bases are TGTGCCAGCAGCTTTGGAGGGGGGATACTACAGGGAGGCGATACGCAGTATTTT. Translation gives CASSFGGGILQGGDTQYF. The full variable domain, rest sourced from reference TRBV7-9 and TRBJ2-3, is DTGVSQNPRHKITKRGQNVTFRCDPISEHNRLYWYRQTLGQGPEFLTYFQNEAQLEKSRLLSDRFSAERPKGSFSTLEIQRTEQGDSAMYLCASSFGGGILQGGDTQYFGPGTRLTVL.

This clonotype showed up just a few times. The J gene is TRBJ1-1, the V gene TRBV27, with TRBD1 as a possible D gene (5 bases). The ends were cut back, 4 bases at V and 1 base at J, with 10 bases in the middle. CDR1 MNHEY and CDR2 SMNVEV come from the germline V gene (reference sequence). The length of the CDR3 is 14 residues. The DNA of the CDR3 is TGTGCCAGCAGTTGGAGGGGCCGGAACACTGAAGCTTTCTTT. Its protein product is CASSWRGRNTEAFF.

The chain uses TRBV20-1 and TRBJ1-1, with D perhaps TRBD1 (5 bases). This CDR3 is built from 14 residues. The germline gives CDR1 DFQATT, CDR2 SNEGSKA (reference sequence). Trimming took 0 bases from V and 3 from J, leaving 11 bases between them. CDR3 amino acids: CSARDPLGDTEAFF. The CDR3 nucleotides are TGCAGTGCTAGAGACCCGTTGGGGGACACTGAAGCTTTCTTT.

This clonotype was detected only a few times. The chain uses TRBV6-1 and TRBJ2-1, with 13 bases fitting TRBD2. Germline V gene sequence: CDR1 MNHNS, CDR2 SASEGT. CDR3 size: 17 residues. J gave up 0 bases and V 6 bases, and 5 bases lay outside the gene matches. CDR3 loop: CASSAGLAGNSYNEQFF. For the CDR3, the DNA is TGTGCCAGCAGCGCGGGACTAGCGGGGAACTCCTACAATGAGCAGTTCTTC.

The chain carries TRBV5-1 and TRBJ2-5; 8 bases map to TRBD2. Germline lookup yields CDR1 SGHRS and CDR2 YFSETQ. With 4 bases clipped from V and 5 bases from J, the junction kept 7 bases outside the gene matches. CDR3 length equals 14 residues. CDR3 residues: CASSLRLALETQYF. CDR3 bases: TGCGCCAGCAGCCTACGACTAGCGTTGGAGACCCAGTACTTC.

The genes are TRBV6-6 and TRBJ1-6, with D tentatively TRBD1 (6 bases). In germline, CDR1 is MNHNY, CDR2 SVGAGI (reference sequence). V lost 0 bases and J lost 6, with 12 bases in between. The CDR3 is made up of 16 amino acids. The CDR3 DNA reads TGTGCCAGCAGTTACTCTCGTGGGGGCATTAATTCACCCCTCCACTTT. It encodes CASSYSRGGINSPLHF.

This sequence joins TRBV7-9 and TRBJ1-2; 11 bases are a match to TRBD1. The CDR3 covers 14 residues. Per germline, CDR1 SEHNR and CDR2 FQNEAQ (reference sequence). V was clipped by 4 bases and J by 7 bases; unmatched bases: 5. The DNA of the CDR3 is TGTGCCAGCAGCTCAGGACAGGGGGCCAGTGGCTACACCTTC. This translates into CASSSGQGASGYTF.